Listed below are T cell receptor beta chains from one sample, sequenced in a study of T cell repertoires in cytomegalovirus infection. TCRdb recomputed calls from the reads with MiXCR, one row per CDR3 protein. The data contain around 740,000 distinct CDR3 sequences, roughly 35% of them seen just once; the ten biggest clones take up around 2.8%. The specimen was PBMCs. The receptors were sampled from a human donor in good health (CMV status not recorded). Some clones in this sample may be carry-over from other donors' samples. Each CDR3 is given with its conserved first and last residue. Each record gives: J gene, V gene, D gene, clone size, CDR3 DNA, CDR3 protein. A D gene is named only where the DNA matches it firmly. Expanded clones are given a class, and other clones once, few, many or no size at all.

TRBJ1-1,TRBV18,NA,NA,TGTGCCAGCTCACCAAGGGCAGAGATGAACACTGAAGCTTTCTTT,CASSPRAEMNTEAFF
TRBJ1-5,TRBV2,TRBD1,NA,TGTGCCAGCAGCCCATTCCAGGGGGATCAGCCCCAGCATTTT,CASSPFQGDQPQHF
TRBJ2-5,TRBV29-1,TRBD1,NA,TGCAGCGTGGACAGGGCCAATGTCTTGAGGGAGACCCAGTACTTC,CSVDRANVLRETQYF
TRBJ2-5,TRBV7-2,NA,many,TGTGCCAGCCGACGGGGAGAGACCCAGTACTTC,CASRRGETQYF
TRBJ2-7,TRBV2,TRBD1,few,TGTGCCAGCAGCGAACAGGGGGCCGCCTACGAGCAGTACTTC,CASSEQGAAYEQYF
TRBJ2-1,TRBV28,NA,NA,TGTGCCAGCACCACGGCGCTGCGGGTCTACAATGAGCAGTTCTTC,CASTTALRVYNEQFF
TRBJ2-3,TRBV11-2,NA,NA,TGTGCCAGCAGCTTAGGTTCGGAGCGCCGGCAGTATTTT,CASSLGSERRQYF
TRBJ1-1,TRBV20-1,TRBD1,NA,TGCAGTGCTAGCATTCAACAGGGGGCTGAAGACACTGAAGCTTTCTTT,CSASIQQGAEDTEAFF
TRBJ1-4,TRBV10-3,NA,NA,TGTGCCATCAGGTGGGACACCTCTTACGGTGAAAAACTGTTTTTT,CAIRWDTSYGEKLFF
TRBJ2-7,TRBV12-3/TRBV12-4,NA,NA,TGTGCCAGCAGCCTGGACAGAGTCTCCCGGGAGCAGTACTTC,CASSLDRVSREQYF
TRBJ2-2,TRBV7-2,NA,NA,TGTGCCAGCAGCTTAAGAGGCAGGACGACCGGGGAGCTGTTTTTT,CASSLRGRTTGELFF
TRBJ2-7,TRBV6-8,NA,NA,TGTGCCAGCAATTCCAGGGCTGAAGGTCACGAGCAGTACTTC,CASNSRAEGHEQYF
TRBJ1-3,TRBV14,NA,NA,TGTGCCAGCAGCCAAGGGTACAACAGGCGCTCTGGAAACACCATATATTTT,CASSQGYNRRSGNTIYF
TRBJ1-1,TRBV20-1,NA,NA,TGCAGTGCTAGTCAGGGTTGGACTGAAGCTTTCTTT,CSASQGWTEAFF
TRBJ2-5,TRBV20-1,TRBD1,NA,TGCAGTGCTCAACGCCGGGACAGGGGAACGGAGACCCAGTACTTC,CSAQRRDRGTETQYF
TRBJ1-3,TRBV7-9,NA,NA,TGTGCCAGCAGCGACCGGACACCCAGCAAAGTTTACTCTGGAAACACCATATATTTT,CASSDRTPSKVYSGNTIYF
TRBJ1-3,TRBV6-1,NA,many,TGTGCCACCCACAGGGAAGGGACGCGTCTTTCTGGAAACACCATATATTTT,CATHREGTRLSGNTIYF
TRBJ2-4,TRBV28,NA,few,TGTGCCAGCCAGACAGGATCAAATTTAGCCAAAAACATTCAGTACTTC,CASQTGSNLAKNIQYF
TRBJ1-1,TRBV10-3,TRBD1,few,TGTGCCATCATCGGACAGGGGAACACTGAAGCTTTCTTT,CAIIGQGNTEAFF
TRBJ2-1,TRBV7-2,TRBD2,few,TGTGCCAGCAGCCCATTACCGGGACTAGCGGGAGAAGGGAGCTACAATGAGCAGTTCTTC,CASSPLPGLAGEGSYNEQFF
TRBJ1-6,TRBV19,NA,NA,TGTGCCAGTCAAACTCGGCCGGGGCAAGGAATTTCACCCCTCCACTTT,CASQTRPGQGISPLHF
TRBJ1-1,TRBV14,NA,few,TGTGCCAGCAGCCTCGGACAGACTACTGAAGCTTTCTTT,CASSLGQTTEAFF
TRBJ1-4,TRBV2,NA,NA,TGTGCCAGCAGCGGGCGTGAGGGTCGTGGTGAAAAACTGTTTTTT,CASSGREGRGEKLFF
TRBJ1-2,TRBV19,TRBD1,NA,TGTGCCACTAGGACAGGGGGAGGCTACCCCTTC,CATRTGGGYPF